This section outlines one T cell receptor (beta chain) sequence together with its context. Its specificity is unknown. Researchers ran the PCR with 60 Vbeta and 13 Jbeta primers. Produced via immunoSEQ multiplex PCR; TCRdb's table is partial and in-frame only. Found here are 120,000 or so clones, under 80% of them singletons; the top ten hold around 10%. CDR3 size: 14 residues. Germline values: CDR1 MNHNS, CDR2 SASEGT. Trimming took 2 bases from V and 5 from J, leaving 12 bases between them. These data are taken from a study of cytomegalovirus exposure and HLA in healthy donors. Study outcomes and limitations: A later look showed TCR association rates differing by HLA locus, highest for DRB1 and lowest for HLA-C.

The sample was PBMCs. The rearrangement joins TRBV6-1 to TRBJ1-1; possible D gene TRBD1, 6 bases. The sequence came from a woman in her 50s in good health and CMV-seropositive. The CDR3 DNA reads TGTGCCAGCAGTGAAACAGGGTGGAGGACTGAAGCTTTCTTT. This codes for CASSETGWRTEAFF.